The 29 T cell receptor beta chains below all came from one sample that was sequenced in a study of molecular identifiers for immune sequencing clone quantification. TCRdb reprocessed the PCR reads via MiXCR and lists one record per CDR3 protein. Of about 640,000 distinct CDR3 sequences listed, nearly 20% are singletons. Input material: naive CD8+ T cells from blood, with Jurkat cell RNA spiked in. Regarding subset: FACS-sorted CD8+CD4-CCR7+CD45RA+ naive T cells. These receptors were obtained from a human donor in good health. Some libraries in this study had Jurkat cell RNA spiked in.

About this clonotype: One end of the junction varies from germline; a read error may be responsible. CDR3: CATAGGTRELFF. In DNA form, the CDR3 reads TGTGCCACCGCAGGGGGCACCAGGGAGCTGTTTTTT. The V and J genes are TRBV24-1 and TRBJ2-2, with TRBD1 identical over 8 bases. This CDR3 spans 12 amino acids. Germline CDR1 KGHDR, CDR2 SFDVKD.

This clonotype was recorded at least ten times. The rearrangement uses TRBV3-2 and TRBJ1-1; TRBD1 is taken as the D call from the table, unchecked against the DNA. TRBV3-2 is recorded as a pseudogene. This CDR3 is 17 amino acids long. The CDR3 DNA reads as TGTGCCAGCAGCCAGGCAGCCTATCGGGACACAGACACTGAAGCTTTCTTT. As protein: CASSQAAYRDTDTEAFF.

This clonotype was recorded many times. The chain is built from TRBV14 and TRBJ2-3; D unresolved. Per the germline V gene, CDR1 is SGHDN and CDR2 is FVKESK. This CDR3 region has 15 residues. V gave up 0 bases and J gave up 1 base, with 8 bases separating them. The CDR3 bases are TGTGCCAGCAGCCAAGAGATTGGAGGCACAGATACGCAGTATTTT. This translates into CASSQEIGGTDTQYF.

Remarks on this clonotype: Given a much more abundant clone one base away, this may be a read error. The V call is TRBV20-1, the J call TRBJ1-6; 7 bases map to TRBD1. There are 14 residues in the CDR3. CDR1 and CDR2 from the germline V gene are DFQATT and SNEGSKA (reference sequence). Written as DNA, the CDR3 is TGCAGTGCTCGAACAGGGGTTATCGGGTCACCCCACCACTTT. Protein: CSARTGVIGSPHHF.

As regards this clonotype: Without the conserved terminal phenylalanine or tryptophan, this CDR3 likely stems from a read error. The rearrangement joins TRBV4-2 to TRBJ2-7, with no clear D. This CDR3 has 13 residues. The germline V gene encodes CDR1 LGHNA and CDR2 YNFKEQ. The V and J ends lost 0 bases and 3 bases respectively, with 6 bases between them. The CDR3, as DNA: TGTGCCAGCAGCCAAGAGTTCCTCTACGAGCAGTACTAC. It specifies CASSQEFLYEQYY.

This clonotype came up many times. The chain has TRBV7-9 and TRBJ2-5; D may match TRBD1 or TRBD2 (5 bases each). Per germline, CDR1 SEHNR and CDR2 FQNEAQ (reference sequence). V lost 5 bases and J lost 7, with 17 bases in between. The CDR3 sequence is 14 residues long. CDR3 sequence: CASSPEVKGRTQYF. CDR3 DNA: TGTGCCAGCAGCCCAGAGGTTAAGGGGAGGACCCAGTACTTC.

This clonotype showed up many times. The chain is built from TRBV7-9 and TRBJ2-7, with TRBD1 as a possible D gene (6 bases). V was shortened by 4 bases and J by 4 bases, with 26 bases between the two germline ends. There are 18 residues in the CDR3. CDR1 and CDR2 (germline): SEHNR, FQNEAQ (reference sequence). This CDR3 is CASSSATDRSLFPYEQYF. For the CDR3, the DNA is TGTGCCAGCAGCTCGGCCACTGACAGGAGTCTATTCCCGTACGAGCAGTACTTC.

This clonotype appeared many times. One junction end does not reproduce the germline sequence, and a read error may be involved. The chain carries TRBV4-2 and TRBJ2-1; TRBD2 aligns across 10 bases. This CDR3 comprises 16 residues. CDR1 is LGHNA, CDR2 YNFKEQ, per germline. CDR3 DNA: TGTGCCAGCAGCCACGCAGCTAGCGGGAGTTACAGTGAGCAGTTCTTC. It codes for CASSHAASGSYSEQFF.

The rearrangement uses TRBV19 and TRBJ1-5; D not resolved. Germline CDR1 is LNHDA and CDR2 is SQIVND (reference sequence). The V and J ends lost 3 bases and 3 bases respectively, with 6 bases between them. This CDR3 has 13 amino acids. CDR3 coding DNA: TGTGCCAGTAGTATTGGCGCCAATCAGCCCCAGCATTTT. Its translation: CASSIGANQPQHF.

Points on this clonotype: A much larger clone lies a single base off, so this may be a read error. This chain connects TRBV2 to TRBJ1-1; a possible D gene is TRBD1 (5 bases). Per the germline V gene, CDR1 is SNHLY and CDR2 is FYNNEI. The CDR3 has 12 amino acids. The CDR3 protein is CASSGRGTEASF. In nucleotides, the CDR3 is TGTGCCAGCAGTGGCCGGGGGACTGAAGCTTCCTTT.

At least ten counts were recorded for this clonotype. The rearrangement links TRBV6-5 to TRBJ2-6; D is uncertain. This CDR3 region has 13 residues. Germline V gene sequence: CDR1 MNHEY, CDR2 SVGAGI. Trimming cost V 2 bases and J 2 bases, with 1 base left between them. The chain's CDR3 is CASSYTGANVLTF. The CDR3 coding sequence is TGTGCCAGCAGTTACACTGGGGCCAACGTCCTGACTTTC.

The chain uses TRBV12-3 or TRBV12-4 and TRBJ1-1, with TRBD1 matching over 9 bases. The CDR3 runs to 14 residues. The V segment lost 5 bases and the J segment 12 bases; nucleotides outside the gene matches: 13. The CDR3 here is CASSQTNRGRGPFF. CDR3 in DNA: TGTGCCAGCAGTCAGACCAACAGGGGGCGCGGACCTTTCTTT.

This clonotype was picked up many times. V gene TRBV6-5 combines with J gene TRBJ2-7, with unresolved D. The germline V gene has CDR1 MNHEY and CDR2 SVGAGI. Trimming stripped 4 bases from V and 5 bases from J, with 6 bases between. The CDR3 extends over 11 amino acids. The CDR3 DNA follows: TGTGCCAGCAGTTCCACCAACGAGCAGTACTTC. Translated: CASSSTNEQYF.

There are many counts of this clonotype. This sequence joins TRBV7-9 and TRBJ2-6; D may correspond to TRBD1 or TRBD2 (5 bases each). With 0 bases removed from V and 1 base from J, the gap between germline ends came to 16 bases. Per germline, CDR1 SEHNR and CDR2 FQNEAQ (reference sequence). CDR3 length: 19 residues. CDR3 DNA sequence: TGTGCCAGCAGCTTAGCGCTGGGGGTTTTAGGGTCTGGGGCCAACGTCCTGACTTTC. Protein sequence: CASSLALGVLGSGANVLTF.

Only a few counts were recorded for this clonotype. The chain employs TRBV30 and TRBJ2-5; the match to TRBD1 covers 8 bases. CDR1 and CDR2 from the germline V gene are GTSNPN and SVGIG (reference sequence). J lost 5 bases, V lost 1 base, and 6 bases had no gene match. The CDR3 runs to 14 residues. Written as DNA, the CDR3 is TGTGCCTGGAGTGCTCAGACAGGGGTCGAGACCCAGTACTTC. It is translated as CAWSAQTGVETQYF.

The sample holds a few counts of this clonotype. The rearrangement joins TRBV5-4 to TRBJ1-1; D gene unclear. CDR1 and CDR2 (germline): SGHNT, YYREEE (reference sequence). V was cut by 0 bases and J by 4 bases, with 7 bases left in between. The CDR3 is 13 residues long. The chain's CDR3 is CASSLDESTEAFF. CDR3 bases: TGTGCCAGCAGCTTGGATGAGAGCACTGAAGCTTTCTTT.

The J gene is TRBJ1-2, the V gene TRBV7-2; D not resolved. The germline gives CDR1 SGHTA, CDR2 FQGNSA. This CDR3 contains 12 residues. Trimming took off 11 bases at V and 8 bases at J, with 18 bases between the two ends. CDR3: CAASESEVGYTF. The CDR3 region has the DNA TGTGCCGCTAGCGAGTCCGAAGTCGGCTACACCTTC.

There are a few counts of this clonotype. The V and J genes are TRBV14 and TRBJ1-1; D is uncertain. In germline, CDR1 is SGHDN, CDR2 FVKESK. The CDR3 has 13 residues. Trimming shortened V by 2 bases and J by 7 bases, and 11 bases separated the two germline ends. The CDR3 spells CASSQLPGVEAFF. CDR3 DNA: TGTGCCAGCAGCCAACTTCCGGGAGTTGAAGCTTTCTTT.

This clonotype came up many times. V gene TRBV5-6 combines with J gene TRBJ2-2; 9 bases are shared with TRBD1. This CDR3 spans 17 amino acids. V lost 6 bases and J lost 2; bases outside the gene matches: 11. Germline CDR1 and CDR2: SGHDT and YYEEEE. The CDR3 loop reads CASTLAVQGANTGELFF. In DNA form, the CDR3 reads TGTGCCAGCACCCTCGCCGTACAGGGGGCAAACACCGGGGAGCTGTTTTTT.

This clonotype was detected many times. Written as DNA, the CDR3 is TGTGCCAGCAGTGAACTCCAACTAGCGGGGCTCACAGATACGCAGTATTTT. As protein: CASSELQLAGLTDTQYF. The J gene is TRBJ2-3, the V gene TRBV2; 10 bases align to TRBD2. The CDR3 extends over 17 amino acids. Germline-derived CDR1 and CDR2 are SNHLY and FYNNEI. V lost 2 bases, J lost 2 bases, and 7 bases stayed unmatched.

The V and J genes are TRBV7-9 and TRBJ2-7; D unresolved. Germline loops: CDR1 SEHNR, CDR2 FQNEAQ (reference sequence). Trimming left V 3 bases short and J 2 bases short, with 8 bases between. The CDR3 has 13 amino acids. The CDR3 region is CASSFPDTYEQYF. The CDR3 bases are TGTGCCAGCAGCTTCCCTGACACCTACGAGCAGTACTTC.

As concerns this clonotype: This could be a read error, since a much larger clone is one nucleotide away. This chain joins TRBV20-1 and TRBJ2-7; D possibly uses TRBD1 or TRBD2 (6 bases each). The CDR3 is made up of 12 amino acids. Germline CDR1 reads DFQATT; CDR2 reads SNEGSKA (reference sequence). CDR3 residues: CSIRGPSNEQYF. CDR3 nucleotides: TGCAGCATCCGGGGGCCCTCCAACGAGCAGTACTTC.

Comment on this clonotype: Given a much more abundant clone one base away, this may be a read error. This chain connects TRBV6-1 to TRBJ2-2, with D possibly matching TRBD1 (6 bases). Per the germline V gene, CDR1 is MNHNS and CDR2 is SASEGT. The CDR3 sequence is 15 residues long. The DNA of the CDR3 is TGTGCCAGCAGTGAACCCGGCAGGGACACCGTGGAGCTGTTTTTT. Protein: CASSEPGRDTVELFF.

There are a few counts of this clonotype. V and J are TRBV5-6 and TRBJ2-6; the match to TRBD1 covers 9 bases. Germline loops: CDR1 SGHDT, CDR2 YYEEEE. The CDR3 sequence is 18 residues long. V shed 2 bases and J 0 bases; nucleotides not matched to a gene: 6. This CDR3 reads CASSFTGGGSSGANVLTF. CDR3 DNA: TGTGCCAGCAGCTTCACAGGGGGCGGAAGCTCTGGGGCCAACGTCCTGACTTTC.

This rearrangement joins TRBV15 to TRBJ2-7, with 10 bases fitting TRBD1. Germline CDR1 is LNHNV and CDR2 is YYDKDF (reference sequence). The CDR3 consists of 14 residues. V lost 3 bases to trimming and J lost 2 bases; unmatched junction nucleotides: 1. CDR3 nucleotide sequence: TGTGCCACCAGCAGCGGACAGGGGGCCTACGAGCAGTACTTC. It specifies CATSSGQGAYEQYF.

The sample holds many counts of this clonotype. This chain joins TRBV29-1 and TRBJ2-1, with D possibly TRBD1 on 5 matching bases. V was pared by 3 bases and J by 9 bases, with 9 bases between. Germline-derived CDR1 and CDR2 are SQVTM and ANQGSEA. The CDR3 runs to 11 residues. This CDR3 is CSVDLGVEQFF. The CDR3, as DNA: TGCAGCGTTGATTTAGGGGTTGAGCAGTTCTTC.

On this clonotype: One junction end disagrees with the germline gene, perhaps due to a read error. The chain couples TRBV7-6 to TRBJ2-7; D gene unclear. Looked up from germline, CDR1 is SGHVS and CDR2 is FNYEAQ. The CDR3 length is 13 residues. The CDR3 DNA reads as TGTGCCAGCAGCTTAGAGGTTCGCTACGAGCATTACTTC. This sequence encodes CASSLEVRYEHYF.

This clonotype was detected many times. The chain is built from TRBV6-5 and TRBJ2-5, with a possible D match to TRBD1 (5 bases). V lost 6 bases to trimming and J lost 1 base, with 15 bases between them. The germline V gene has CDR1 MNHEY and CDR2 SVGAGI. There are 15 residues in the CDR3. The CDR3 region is CASSYTRGFQETQYF. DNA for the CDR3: TGTGCCAGCAGCTATACAAGGGGTTTCCAAGAGACCCAGTACTTC.

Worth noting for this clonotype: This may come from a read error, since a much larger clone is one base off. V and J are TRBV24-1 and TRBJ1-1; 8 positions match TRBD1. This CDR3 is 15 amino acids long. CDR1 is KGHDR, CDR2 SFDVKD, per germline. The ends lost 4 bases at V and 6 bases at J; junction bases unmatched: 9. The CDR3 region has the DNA TGTGCCACCAGTGACCCCGGACAGGGAGGGGCTGAAGCTTTCTTT. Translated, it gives CATSDPGQGGAEAFF.